The 26 T cell receptor beta chains in this list originate from one sample, sequenced in a study of beta chain features in type 1 diabetes. As every portion of the isolated RNA was reverse transcribed, the sequencing read expressed TCRB transcripts. Using immunoSEQ multiplex PCR, the repertoire was profiled, and TCRdb retains in-frame clones only, with some absent. The sample lists about 230,000 clones; 9.6% were seen once. Sequencing was performed on naive CD4+ T cells from blood. These receptors were taken from a woman between 18 and 30 years old in good health.

This clone was seen a handful of times. J is TRBJ2-1 and V is TRBV27; 10 bases match TRBD2. V lost 7 bases to trimming and J lost 6 bases; unmatched junction nucleotides: 9. The CDR3 has 15 amino acids. CDR1 MNHEY and CDR2 SMNVEV come from the germline V gene (reference sequence). This chain's CDR3 is CASTSFQREGNEQFF. The CDR3 nucleotides are TGTGCCAGCACCTCCTTTCAGCGGGAGGGCAATGAGCAGTTCTTC.

This clone was counted only a few times. The chain uses TRBV30 and TRBJ2-2; 8 positions match TRBD1. Losses at the gene ends were 5 bases for V and 5 bases for J; bases not matched to a gene: 13. The V gene's germline CDR1 is GTSNPN and CDR2 SVGIG (reference sequence). The CDR3 is 16 amino acids. CDR3 coding DNA: TGTGCCTGGGGAAGCCTCGGGACAGGCTGGACCGGGGAGCTGTTTTTT. Its translation: CAWGSLGTGWTGELFF.

This chain connects TRBV7-2 to TRBJ2-1, with D unclear. With 3 bases removed from V and 0 bases from J, the gap between germline ends came to 9 bases. Per the germline V gene, CDR1 is SGHTA and CDR2 is FQGNSA. The CDR3 contains 15 residues. CDR3: CASSFDWSSYNEQFF. The DNA of the CDR3 is TGTGCCAGCAGCTTTGACTGGAGCTCCTACAATGAGCAGTTCTTC.

Only a few counts were recorded for this clone. The rearrangement uses TRBV19 and TRBJ2-7, with a possible D match to TRBD1 (7 bases). The CDR3 extends over 12 amino acids. Between the trimmed V and J ends, which lost 11 bases and 2 bases, there was a span of 13 bases. Germline lookup yields CDR1 LNHDA and CDR2 SQIVND (reference sequence). The CDR3 coding sequence is TGTGCCGGGGGGACAGAGACCTACGAGCAGTACTTC. Its protein product is CAGGTETYEQYF.

The V and J genes are TRBV2 and TRBJ1-1; D is possibly TRBD1 (5 bases). V shed 6 bases and J shed 0 bases, with 8 bases lying between them. There are 13 residues in the CDR3. CDR1 and CDR2 (germline): SNHLY, FYNNEI. The CDR3 DNA reads as TGTGCCAGCAGAAAGACAGTGAACACTGAAGCTTTCTTT. It specifies CASRKTVNTEAFF.

The chain recombines TRBV15 with TRBJ1-2, with TRBD1 as a possible D gene (5 bases). Germline CDR1 and CDR2: LNHNV and YYDKDF (reference sequence). V was cut by 1 base and J by 2 bases, with 8 bases left in between. This CDR3 comprises 14 residues. This CDR3 is CATSRGGGNYGYTF. CDR3 DNA: TGTGCCACCAGCAGAGGGGGGGGGAACTATGGCTACACCTTC. Complete variable domain (other parts from reference TRBV15 and TRBJ1-2): DAMVIQNPRYQVTQFGKPVTLSCSQTLNHNVMYWYQQKSSQAPKLLFHYYDKDFNNEADTPDNFQSRRPNTSFCFLDIRSPGLGDTAMYLCATSRGGGNYGYTFGSGTRLTVV.

In its sample, this clone was seen many times. This chain joins TRBV5-6 and TRBJ2-5; possibly TRBD1 for D (6 bases). Trimming took 2 bases from V and 10 from J, leaving 15 bases between them. The CDR3 is 13 amino acids. The germline CDR1 and CDR2 sequences are SGHDT and YYEEEE. For the CDR3, the DNA is TGTGCCAGCAGCTTCCCAGGGGACGGAAGCCAGTACTTC. It is translated as CASSFPGDGSQYF.

This chain links TRBV5-1 with TRBJ1-4; D possibly corresponds to TRBD1 (5 bases). The CDR3 is made up of 16 amino acids. V lost 0 bases to trimming and J lost 5 bases, with 14 bases between them. CDR1 and CDR2 from the germline V gene are SGHRS and YFSETQ. The CDR3 loop reads CASSLAYREGNEKLFF. DNA for the CDR3: TGCGCCAGCAGCTTGGCCTATAGGGAGGGGAATGAAAAACTGTTTTTT. The complete variable domain, with remaining parts taken from reference TRBV5-1 and TRBJ1-4, reads KAGVTQTPRYLIKTRGQQVTLSCSPISGHRSVSWYQQTPGQGLQFLFEYFSETQRNKGNFPGRFSGRQFSNSRSEMNVSTLELGDSALYLCASSLAYREGNEKLFFGSGTQLSVL.

This chain links TRBV6-1 with TRBJ2-7; TRBD1 aligns across 7 bases. Germline V gene data show CDR1 as MNHNS and CDR2 as SASEGT. This CDR3 is 15 amino acids long. The ends lost 7 bases at V and 3 bases at J; junction bases unmatched: 12. Written as DNA, the CDR3 is TGTGCCAGCACCAGACAGGGTAGGGGCAACTACGAGCAGTACTTC. It specifies CASTRQGRGNYEQYF.

V is TRBV7-2 and J is TRBJ1-1, with 8 bases aligning to TRBD1. From germline, CDR1 is SGHTA and CDR2 FQGNSA. V shed 1 base, J shed 4 bases, and the junction held 17 bases outside the gene matches. CDR3 size: 19 residues. The CDR3 coding sequence is TGTGCCAGCAGCTTAGTTTTCGTGGGACAGGTGATGGAGGTCACTGAAGCTTTCTTT. Translated: CASSLVFVGQVMEVTEAFF.

The chain recombines TRBV7-9 with TRBJ2-1, with 9 bases matching TRBD2. Trimming removed 11 bases from V and 3 bases from J; junction bases left unmatched: 14. The CDR3 length is 16 residues. Germline CDR1 reads SEHNR; CDR2 reads FQNEAQ (reference sequence). The CDR3 DNA sequence: TGTGCCCACCCGGCCCCCCTTAGCGGGAGCTACAATGAGCAGTTCTTC. Translated: CAHPAPLSGSYNEQFF. Together with reference TRBV7-9 and TRBJ2-1, the CDR3 gives the full variable domain: DTGVSQNPRHKITKRGQNVTFRCDPISEHNRLYWYRQTLGQGPEFLTYFQNEAQLEKSRLLSDRFSAERPKGSFSTLEIQRTEQGDSAMYLCAHPAPLSGSYNEQFFGPGTRLTVL.

The gene calls are TRBV14 and TRBJ2-1; 9 positions match TRBD2. Germline loops: CDR1 SGHDN, CDR2 FVKESK. V lost 5 bases, J lost 5 bases, and 10 bases stayed unmatched. The CDR3 length is 16 residues. In DNA, the CDR3 is TGTGCCAGCAGCAGAACAACCGGGACTAGCCACAATGAGCAGTTCTTC. Its translation: CASSRTTGTSHNEQFF.

This clone was seen a handful of times. The J gene is TRBJ2-2, the V gene TRBV29-1, with 15 bases aligning to TRBD2. CDR1 is SQVTM and CDR2 is ANQGSEA in the germline V gene. This CDR3 is 16 amino acids long. The J segment lost 7 bases and the V segment lost 3 bases, leaving 6 bases of the junction unmatched. The CDR3 loop reads CSVDGLAGGHGGELFF. DNA for the CDR3: TGCAGCGTTGACGGACTAGCGGGAGGGCATGGCGGGGAGCTGTTTTTT.

The chain's CDR3 is CASSADINYGYTF. As DNA, the CDR3 is TGTGCCAGCAGCGCGGACATCAACTATGGCTACACCTTC. The chain combines TRBV9 with TRBJ1-2, with D possibly being TRBD1 (5 bases). From germline, CDR1 is SGDLS and CDR2 YYNGEE. V lost 3 bases to trimming and J lost 2 bases, with 8 bases between them. CDR3 length equals 13 residues.

The chain couples TRBV7-6 to TRBJ2-1; D gene unclear. Per the germline V gene, CDR1 is SGHVS and CDR2 is FNYEAQ. The germline V and J ends were trimmed by 3 bases and 8 bases, with 14 bases remaining between them. The CDR3 length is 14 residues. As DNA, the CDR3 is TGTGCCAGCAGCTTCGCACCAGGCAATTATGAGCAGTTCTTC. This gives the protein CASSFAPGNYEQFF.

This clone was recorded a few times. This sequence joins TRBV5-1 and TRBJ2-2, with TRBD1 identical over 7 bases. Trimming cost V 7 bases and J 1 base; bases outside gene matches: 13. Germline CDR1 SGHRS, CDR2 YFSETQ. The CDR3 runs to 17 residues. This CDR3 is CASDPRGPRRNTGELFF. CDR3 sequence (DNA): TGCGCCAGCGATCCTAGGGGGCCTAGGAGGAACACCGGGGAGCTGTTTTTT. Looking up the rest from reference TRBV5-1 and TRBJ2-2 gives the full variable domain: KAGVTQTPRYLIKTRGQQVTLSCSPISGHRSVSWYQQTPGQGLQFLFEYFSETQRNKGNFPGRFSGRQFSNSRSEMNVSTLELGDSALYLCASDPRGPRRNTGELFFGEGSRLTVL.

This clone occurred a few times. The chain links TRBV29-1 to TRBJ2-3; 9 nucleotides line up with TRBD2. The CDR3 is made up of 14 amino acids. Germline V gene lookup returns CDR1 SQVTM and CDR2 ANQGSEA. V dropped 4 bases and J dropped 4; count of bases not matched to a gene: 6. CDR3 nucleotides: TGCAGCGTTGTTATAGCGGGAGTGGCAGATACGCAGTATTTT. This codes for CSVVIAGVADTQYF.

DNA for the CDR3: TGTGCCAGCAGCTTCCAAGGAAACACCATATATTTT. Translation: CASSFQGNTIYF. The chain carries TRBV11-2 and TRBJ1-3; unclear D gene. V shed 3 bases and J shed 4 bases, with 4 bases lying between them. Germline V CDR1 and CDR2: SGHAT, FQNNGV. The CDR3 is made up of 12 amino acids. The variable domain in full, with the rest retrieved from reference TRBV11-2 and TRBJ1-3, is EAGVAQSPRYKIIEKRQSVAFWCNPISGHATLYWYQQILGQGPKLLIQFQNNGVVDDSQLPKDRFSAERLKGVDSTLKIQPAKLEDSAVYLCASSFQGNTIYFGEGSWLTVV.

The CDR3 coding sequence is TGTGCCAGCAGCCGGACTAGCGGGATCGCCGGGGAGCTGTTTTTT. The encoded protein is CASSRTSGIAGELFF. The V gene is TRBV6-5, the J gene TRBJ2-2; 12 positions match TRBD2. CDR3 size: 15 residues. The V and J ends lost 6 bases and 6 bases, in that order; junction bases with no gene match: 5. CDR1 is MNHEY, CDR2 SVGAGI, per germline.

This clone has more than one count but fewer than ten. This chain links TRBV5-8 with TRBJ1-1, with 10 positions matching TRBD1. Germline lookup yields CDR1 SGHTS and CDR2 YDEGEE. J gave up 4 bases and V 0 bases, and 0 bases lay outside the gene matches. This CDR3 has 14 amino acids. The CDR3 protein is CASSLGDRGTEAFF. In DNA, the CDR3 is TGTGCCAGCAGCTTGGGGGACAGGGGCACTGAAGCTTTCTTT.

The CDR3: CAWSGQPNSPLHF. For the CDR3, the DNA is TGTGCCTGGAGTGGACAGCCGAATTCACCCCTCCACTTT. V gene TRBV30 combines with J gene TRBJ1-6; TRBD1 is a possible D gene (5 bases). From germline, CDR1 is GTSNPN and CDR2 SVGIG (reference sequence). CDR3 size: 13 residues. V shed 1 base and J shed 7 bases, with 8 bases lying between them.

This clone was seen more than once but under ten times. The rearrangement joins TRBV19 to TRBJ2-7, with 8 bases that match TRBD1. The CDR3 sequence is 13 residues long. Germline V gives CDR1 LNHDA, CDR2 SQIVND (reference sequence). Trimming took 6 bases from V and 4 from J; bases not matched to a gene: 5. CDR3 bases: TGTGCCAGTAGCTTCGACAGGGGATACGAGCAGTACTTC. This encodes CASSFDRGYEQYF.

This sequence joins TRBV19 and TRBJ2-1, with D possibly being TRBD2 (6 bases). CDR3 length: 15 amino acids. Germline CDR1 LNHDA, CDR2 SQIVND (reference sequence). The V end was cut by 5 bases, the J end by 1 base, with 12 bases between. CDR3 region: CASSSQGGSYNEQFF. The CDR3, as DNA: TGTGCCAGTAGTTCCCAGGGAGGATCCTACAATGAGCAGTTCTTC.

This clone was detected only a few times. The V call is TRBV10-3, the J call TRBJ1-5, with TRBD1 matching 8 bases. Germline loops: CDR1 ENHRY, CDR2 SYGVKD. The length of the CDR3 is 14 residues. The V and J ends lost 7 bases and 5 bases, in that order; junction bases with no gene match: 7. CDR3 sequence reads: CAIKDRAGDQPQHF. CDR3 coding DNA: TGTGCCATCAAGGACAGGGCGGGCGATCAGCCCCAGCATTTT.

This clone turned up a few times. The CDR3 sequence is CASSERTGNTGELFF. As DNA, the CDR3 is TGTGCCAGCAGTGAGAGGACAGGGAACACCGGGGAGCTGTTTTTT. This chain joins TRBV6-1 and TRBJ2-2; TRBD1 matches at 7 bases. The CDR3 loop spans 15 amino acids. Germline lookup yields CDR1 MNHNS and CDR2 SASEGT. V was pared by 3 bases and J by 1 base, with 2 bases of the junction left unmatched.

This clone has a handful of counts. The V gene is TRBV7-2, the J gene TRBJ2-5; 9 bases line up with TRBD2. V lost 1 base to trimming and J lost 4 bases; unmatched junction nucleotides: 4. Germline values: CDR1 SGHTA, CDR2 FQGNSA. CDR3 length: 15 amino acids. The CDR3 DNA is TGTGCCAGCAGCTTAGTGGCGGGAGGGCTAGAGACCCAGTACTTC. Amino acid sequence: CASSLVAGGLETQYF.